In this sample, the clone carrying this T cell receptor beta chain turned up many times. Its antigen remains unidentified. Primers included in the PCR were 60 Vbeta and 13 Jbeta primers. Sequencing was performed with immunoSEQ multiplex PCR; in TCRdb, only in-frame clones are kept and a portion is missing. The sample consists of roughly 70,000 clones, about 74% of them appearing once. The data derive from a study of cytomegalovirus exposure and HLA in healthy donors. Study context: Membership in the Caucasian-associated ancestry cluster was found for around 81% of nearly 400 genotyped donors.

Study conclusions and caveats: DRB1 had the most TCR associations and HLA-C the fewest, a later analysis found, with rates varying by HLA locus. Several of the most significant clusters appeared linked to common viral pathogens, based on a later analysis.

Sequencing was carried out using PBMCs. The origin of this receptor is a human donor in good health.

In DNA form, the CDR3 reads TGCGCCAGCAGCAGAAAGACAGGGGAATCTGGCGAGCAGTACTTC. This encodes CASSRKTGESGEQYF. The V call is TRBV5-1, the J call TRBJ2-7; 8 nucleotides agree with TRBD1. The CDR3 spans 15 residues. CDR1 and CDR2 (germline): SGHRS, YFSETQ. The V gene end was trimmed by 4 bases and the J gene end by 6 bases; junction bases not matched to a gene: 12.